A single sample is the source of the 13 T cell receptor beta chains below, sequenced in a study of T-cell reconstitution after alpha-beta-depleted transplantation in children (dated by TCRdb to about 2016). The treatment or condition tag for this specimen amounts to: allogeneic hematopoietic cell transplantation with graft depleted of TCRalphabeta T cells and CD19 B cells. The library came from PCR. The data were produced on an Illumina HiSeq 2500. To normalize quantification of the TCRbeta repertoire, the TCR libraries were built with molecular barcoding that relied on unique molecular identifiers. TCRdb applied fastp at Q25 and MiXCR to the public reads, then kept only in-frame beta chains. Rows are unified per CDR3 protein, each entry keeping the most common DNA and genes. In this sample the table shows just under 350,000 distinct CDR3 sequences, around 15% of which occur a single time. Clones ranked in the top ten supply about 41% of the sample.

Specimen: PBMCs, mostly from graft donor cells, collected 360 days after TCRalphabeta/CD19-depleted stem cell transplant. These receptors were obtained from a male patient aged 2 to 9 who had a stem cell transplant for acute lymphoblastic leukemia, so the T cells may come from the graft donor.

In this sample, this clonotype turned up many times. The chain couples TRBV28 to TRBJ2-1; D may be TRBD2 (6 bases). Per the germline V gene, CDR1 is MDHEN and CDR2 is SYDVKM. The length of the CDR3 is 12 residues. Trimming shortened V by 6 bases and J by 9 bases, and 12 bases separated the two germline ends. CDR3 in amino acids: CASREGSGEQFF. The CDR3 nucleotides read TGTGCCAGCAGGGAGGGGTCTGGTGAGCAGTTCTTC.

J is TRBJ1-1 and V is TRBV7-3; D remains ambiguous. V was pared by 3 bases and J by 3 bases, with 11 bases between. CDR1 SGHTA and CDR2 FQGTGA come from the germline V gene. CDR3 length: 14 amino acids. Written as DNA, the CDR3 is TGTGCCAGCAGCTTGGAGTATTGGGACACTGAAGCTTTCTTT. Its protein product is CASSLEYWDTEAFF.

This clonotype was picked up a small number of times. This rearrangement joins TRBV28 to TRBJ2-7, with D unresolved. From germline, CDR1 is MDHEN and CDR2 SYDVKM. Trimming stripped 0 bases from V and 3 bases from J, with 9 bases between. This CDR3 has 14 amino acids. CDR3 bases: TGTGCCAGCAGTTTATGGGACGGAGTCTACGAGCAGTACTTC. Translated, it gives CASSLWDGVYEQYF.

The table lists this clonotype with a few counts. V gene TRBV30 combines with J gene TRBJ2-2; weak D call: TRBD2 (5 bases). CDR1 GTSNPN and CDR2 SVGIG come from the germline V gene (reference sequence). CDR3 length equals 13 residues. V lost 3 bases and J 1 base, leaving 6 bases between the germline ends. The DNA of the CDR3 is TGTGCCTGGAGCCGGGGGAACACCGGGGAGCTGTTTTTT. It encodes CAWSRGNTGELFF.

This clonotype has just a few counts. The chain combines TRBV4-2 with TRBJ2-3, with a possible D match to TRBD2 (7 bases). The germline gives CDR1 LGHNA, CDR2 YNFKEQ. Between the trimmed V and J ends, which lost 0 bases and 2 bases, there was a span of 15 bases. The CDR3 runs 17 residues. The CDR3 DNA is TGTGCCAGCAGCCAAGATAGGGGGGAGGGCCACACAGATACGCAGTATTTT. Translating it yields CASSQDRGEGHTDTQYF.

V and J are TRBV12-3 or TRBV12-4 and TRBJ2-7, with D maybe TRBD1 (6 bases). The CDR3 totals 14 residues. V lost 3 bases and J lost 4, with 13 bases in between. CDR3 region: CASSLFGGDYEQYF. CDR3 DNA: TGTGCCAGCAGTTTGTTTGGGGGCGATTACGAGCAGTACTTC.

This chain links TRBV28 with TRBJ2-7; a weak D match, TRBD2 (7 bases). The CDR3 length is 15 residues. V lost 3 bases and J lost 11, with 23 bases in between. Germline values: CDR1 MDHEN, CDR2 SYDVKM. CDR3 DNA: TGTGCCAGCAGTTTCAGGCTTTTGGGGGGGCCGCGGAAGTACTTC. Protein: CASSFRLLGGPRKYF. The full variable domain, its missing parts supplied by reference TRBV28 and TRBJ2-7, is DVKVTQSSRYLVKRTGEKVFLECVQDMDHENMFWYRQDPGLGLRLIYFSYDVKMKEKGDIPEGYSVSREKKERFSLILESASTNQTSMYLCASSFRLLGGPRKYFGPGTRLTVT.

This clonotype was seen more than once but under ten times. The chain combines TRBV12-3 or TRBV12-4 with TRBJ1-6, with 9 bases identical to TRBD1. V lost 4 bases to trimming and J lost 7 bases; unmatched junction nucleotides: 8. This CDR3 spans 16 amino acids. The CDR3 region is CASSSRSGTGNSPLHF. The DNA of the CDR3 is TGTGCCAGCAGTTCCAGATCCGGGACAGGGAATTCACCCCTCCACTTT.

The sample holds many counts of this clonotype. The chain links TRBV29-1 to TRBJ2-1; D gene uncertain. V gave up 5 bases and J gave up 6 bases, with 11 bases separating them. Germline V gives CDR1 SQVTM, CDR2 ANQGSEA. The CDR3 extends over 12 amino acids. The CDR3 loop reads CSVSLSFNEQFF. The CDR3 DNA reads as TGCAGCGTTTCTCTCTCTTTCAATGAGCAGTTCTTC.

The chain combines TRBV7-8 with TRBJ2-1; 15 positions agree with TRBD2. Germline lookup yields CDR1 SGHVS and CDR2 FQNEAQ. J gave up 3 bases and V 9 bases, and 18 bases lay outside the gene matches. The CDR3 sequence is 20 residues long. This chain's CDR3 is CASTHVIGLAGGPNYNEQFF. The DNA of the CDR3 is TGTGCCAGTACCCATGTTATCGGACTAGCGGGAGGGCCCAACTACAATGAGCAGTTCTTC.

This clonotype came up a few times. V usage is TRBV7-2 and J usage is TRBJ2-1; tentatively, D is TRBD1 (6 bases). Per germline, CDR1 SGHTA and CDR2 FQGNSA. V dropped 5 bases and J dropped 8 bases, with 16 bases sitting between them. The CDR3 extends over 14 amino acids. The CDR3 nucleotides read TGTGCCAGCAGCCCCCTCGGACAGTCCTATGAGCAGTTCTTC. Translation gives CASSPLGQSYEQFF. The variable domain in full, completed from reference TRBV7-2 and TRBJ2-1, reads GAGVSQSPSNKVTEKGKDVELRCDPISGHTALYWYRQSLGQGLEFLIYFQGNSAPDKSGLPSDRFSAERTGGSVSTLTIQRTQQEDSAVYLCASSPLGQSYEQFFGPGTRLTVL.

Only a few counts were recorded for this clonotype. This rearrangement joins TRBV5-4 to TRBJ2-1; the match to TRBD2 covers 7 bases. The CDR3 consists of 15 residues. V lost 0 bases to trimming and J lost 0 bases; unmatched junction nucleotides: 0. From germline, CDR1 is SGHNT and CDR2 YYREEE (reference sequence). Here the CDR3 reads CASSLERDSYNEQFF. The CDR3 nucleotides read TGTGCCAGCAGCTTGGAGCGGGACTCCTACAATGAGCAGTTCTTC. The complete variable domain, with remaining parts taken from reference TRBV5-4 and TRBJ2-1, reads ETGVTQSPTHLIKTRGQQVTLRCSSQSGHNTVSWYQQALGQGPQFIFQYYREEENGRGNFPPRFSGLQFPNYSSELNVNALELDDSALYLCASSLERDSYNEQFFGPGTRLTVL.

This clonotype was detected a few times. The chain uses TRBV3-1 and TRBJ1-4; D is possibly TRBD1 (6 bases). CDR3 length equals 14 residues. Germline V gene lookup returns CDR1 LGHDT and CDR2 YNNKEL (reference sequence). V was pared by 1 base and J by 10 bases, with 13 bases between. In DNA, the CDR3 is TGTGCCAGCAGCCAAGGGACAGTAGCCGCAAAACTGTTTTTT. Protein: CASSQGTVAAKLFF.